These 30 T cell receptor beta chains were all obtained from the same sample, sequenced in a study of blood T cells in healthy people across ages. PCR was performed a second time for about 7 to 12 cycles using a sample-barcoded 5' primer and a J-beta primer mix. TCRdb re-called the 5' RACE reads through MiXCR, storing one row per CDR3 protein. The sample has around 800,000 distinct CDR3 sequences, under 45% seen once. The sample taken for sequencing was blood. All receptors come from a man aged 55 to 69 in good health.

J is TRBJ2-7 and V is TRBV30; D not certain. The V and J ends lost 4 bases and 0 bases respectively, with 7 bases between them. The CDR3 loop spans 12 amino acids. Germline CDR1 reads GTSNPN; CDR2 reads SVGIG (reference sequence). CDR3 in amino acids: CAWNPSSYEQYF. CDR3 sequence (DNA): TGTGCCTGGAACCCCTCCTCCTACGAGCAGTACTTC. The variable domain in full, completed from reference TRBV30 and TRBJ2-7, reads SQTIHQWPATLVQPVGSPLSLECTVEGTSNPNLYWYRQAAGRGLQLLFYSVGIGQISSEVPQNLSASRPQDRQFILSSKKLLLSDSGFYLCAWNPSSYEQYFGPGTRLTVT.

This clonotype turned up a few times. The chain joins TRBV20-1 to TRBJ1-1, with 10 bases aligning to TRBD1. The V segment lost 3 bases and the J segment 3 bases; nucleotides outside the gene matches: 10. From germline, CDR1 is DFQATT and CDR2 SNEGSKA (reference sequence). The CDR3 length is 16 residues. CDR3 bases: TGCAGTGCTAGTGACGACAGGGGGCTCCCTGACACTGAAGCTTTCTTT. As protein: CSASDDRGLPDTEAFF.

The sample holds one count of this clonotype. The chain combines TRBV19 with TRBJ2-5; weak D call: TRBD2 (6 bases). This CDR3 is 15 amino acids long. In germline, CDR1 is LNHDA, CDR2 SQIVND (reference sequence). Trimming removed 5 bases from V and 2 bases from J, with 15 bases in between. The CDR3, as DNA: TGTGCCAGTAGTGCCTCCAACGGGGGTCAAGAGACCCAGTACTTC. Its translation: CASSASNGGQETQYF.

This clonotype was seen more than once but under ten times. The chain combines TRBV11-2 with TRBJ2-1; 11 bases agree with TRBD2. This CDR3 has 16 amino acids. Per the germline V gene, CDR1 is SGHAT and CDR2 is FQNNGV. The V gene end was trimmed by 5 bases and the J gene end by 5 bases; junction bases not matched to a gene: 8. The CDR3 sequence is CASSPLAGVYHNEQFF. DNA for the CDR3: TGTGCCAGCAGCCCACTAGCGGGGGTCTACCACAATGAGCAGTTCTTC. The variable domain in full, with the rest retrieved from reference TRBV11-2 and TRBJ2-1, is EAGVAQSPRYKIIEKRQSVAFWCNPISGHATLYWYQQILGQGPKLLIQFQNNGVVDDSQLPKDRFSAERLKGVDSTLKIQPAKLEDSAVYLCASSPLAGVYHNEQFFGPGTRLTVL.

The chain combines TRBV15 with TRBJ2-5, with a tentative D call TRBD2 (5 bases). With the DNA end fitting TRBJ2-7 better, the J assignment may be wrong. Germline assignment: CDR1 LNHNV and CDR2 YYDKDF (reference sequence). This CDR3 comprises 12 residues. The CDR3 sequence: CATSRDLGEQYV. CDR3 DNA sequence: TGTGCCACCAGCAGGGACTTGGGCGAGCAGTACGTC.

This rearrangement joins TRBV4-3 to TRBJ1-2; no clear D. CDR3 length equals 16 residues. Per the germline V gene, CDR1 is LGHNA and CDR2 is YSLEER. The V end was cut by 0 bases, the J end by 8 bases, with 19 bases between. Here the CDR3 DNA reads TGCGCCAGCAGCCAAGACATTGGCCGAGACCCATCCGGCTACACCTTC. It specifies CASSQDIGRDPSGYTF.

This sequence joins TRBV4-2 and TRBJ2-1, with 10 bases identical to TRBD1. Germline trimming cut 1 base from V and 8 bases from J; bases unmatched to any gene: 5. The CDR3 is 15 amino acids. CDR1 LGHNA and CDR2 YNFKEQ come from the germline V gene. The CDR3 DNA is TGTGCCAGCAGCCAAGGGACAGGGGGAATCGATGAGCAGTTCTTC. Encoded protein: CASSQGTGGIDEQFF.

This clonotype appeared a few times. Here the CDR3 DNA reads TGTGCCAGCAGCTTAGGAGGGGGCGGCATTCGAGCCAGGTCCCAACAGTATTTT. The encoded protein is CASSLGGGGIRARSQQYF. The chain recombines TRBV7-2 with TRBJ2-3; 7 nucleotides line up with TRBD1. This CDR3 contains 18 residues. V trimming: 1 base; J trimming: 12 bases; junction bases outside the gene matches: 22. CDR1 is SGHTA, CDR2 FQGNSA, per germline.

The chain couples TRBV2 to TRBJ2-4, with D possibly TRBD2 on 5 matching bases. The DNA matches TRBJ2-5 better at its end, which makes the J call doubtful. Per the germline V gene, CDR1 is SNHLY and CDR2 is FYNNEI. The CDR3 has 14 amino acids. The CDR3 DNA sequence: TGTGCCAGCGGAGGAAGGGAGCCTCCGGAGACCCAGTACTTC. Translated, it gives CASGGREPPETQYF.

This rearrangement joins TRBV9 to TRBJ2-1; 7 positions agree with TRBD2. V lost 3 bases to trimming and J lost 7 bases; unmatched junction nucleotides: 7. Per germline, CDR1 SGDLS and CDR2 YYNGEE. This CDR3 has 14 residues. The CDR3 DNA sequence: TGTGCCAGCAGCGCCAGCCCCGGGGGGAATGAGCAGTTCTTC. Residues: CASSASPGGNEQFF.

The chain employs TRBV6-2 or TRBV6-3 and TRBJ2-4, with 12 nucleotides matching TRBD2. The last part of the DNA fits TRBJ2-7 better; the J call may be wrong. This CDR3 contains 16 residues. Germline V gives CDR1 MNHEY, CDR2 SVGEGT. The CDR3 here is CASSYRLAGVDDEQYF. DNA for the CDR3: TGTGCCAGCAGTTATAGACTAGCGGGGGTGGACGACGAGCAGTACTTC.

This chain links TRBV27 with TRBJ1-6; TRBD1 is a possible D gene (6 bases). Germline CDR1 and CDR2: MNHEY and SMNVEV (reference sequence). Trimming cost V 1 base and J 10 bases, with 14 bases left between them. The CDR3 loop spans 15 amino acids. The CDR3 sequence is CASSLLGRGGSPLHF. The CDR3 DNA follows: TGTGCCAGCAGTTTATTAGGCAGGGGAGGCTCACCCCTCCACTTT.

The chain joins TRBV3-1 to TRBJ2-3, with 9 bases identical to TRBD1. Unmatched junction bases numbered 16, after V lost 2 bases and J lost 4 bases. CDR1 is LGHDT, CDR2 YNNKEL, per germline (reference sequence). The CDR3 sequence is 19 residues long. This CDR3 is CASSQTRTGVNSRPDTQYF. DNA of the CDR3: TGTGCCAGCAGCCAAACCAGGACAGGGGTAAACTCGAGACCAGATACGCAGTATTTT.

As DNA, the CDR3 is TGTGCCAGCAGGTTCCGGGACAGGGGGCAGGACGAGCAGTACTTC. Translation: CASRFRDRGQDEQYF. The chain employs TRBV6-5 and TRBJ2-7, with 12 positions matching TRBD1. CDR1 and CDR2 (germline): MNHEY, SVGAGI. V shed 6 bases and J 5 bases; nucleotides not matched to a gene: 8. The CDR3 is made up of 15 amino acids.

There are a few counts of this clonotype. Relative to the germline gene, one junction end is altered; a read error may explain this. The chain carries TRBV2 and TRBJ2-1, with D perhaps matching TRBD1 or TRBD2 (6 bases each). The CDR3 has 14 residues. Germline V lookup: CDR1 SNHLY, CDR2 FYNNEI. The CDR3 loop is CASERGVLYNEQFF. CDR3 coding DNA: TGTGCCAGCGAAAGGGGGGTTCTCTACAATGAGCAGTTTTTC.

The chain is built from TRBV4-1 and TRBJ2-7; no clear D gene. Germline lookup yields CDR1 MGHRA and CDR2 YSYEKL. V was trimmed by 1 base and J by 7 bases, leaving 23 bases between them. The CDR3 spans 17 residues. The CDR3 loop reads CASSQVRSTNTYNEQYF. DNA of the CDR3: TGCGCCAGCAGCCAAGTTCGCTCGACAAACACCTACAATGAGCAGTACTTC.

This clonotype turned up a few times. The genes are TRBV13 and TRBJ2-6; D is unclear. Germline CDR1 and CDR2: PRHDT and FYEKMQ (reference sequence). V was cut by 6 bases and J by 0 bases, with 6 bases left in between. The CDR3 spans 14 residues. This CDR3 reads CASRRYSGANVLTF. The CDR3 DNA reads as TGTGCCAGCAGGCGGTACTCTGGGGCCAACGTCCTGACTTTC.

This chain connects TRBV29-1 to TRBJ2-2; D not resolved. There are 11 residues in the CDR3. V was pared by 6 bases and J by 1 base, with 3 bases between. Germline CDR1 and CDR2: SQVTM and ANQGSEA. CDR3: CSVKNTGELFF. CDR3 nucleotides: TGCAGCGTCAAGAACACCGGGGAGCTGTTTTTT.

This rearrangement joins TRBV12-3 or TRBV12-4 to TRBJ2-1; 8 bases match TRBD1. The CDR3 covers 16 residues. V lost 4 bases and J lost 5; bases outside the gene matches: 10. CDR3 sequence: CASSYPGQGAHNEQFF. The CDR3 coding sequence is TGTGCCAGCAGTTATCCTGGACAGGGTGCCCACAATGAGCAGTTCTTC.

This clonotype appeared a few times. This sequence joins TRBV20-1 and TRBJ2-7, with a tentative D call TRBD1 (5 bases). The CDR3 covers 12 residues. CDR1 and CDR2 from the germline V gene are DFQATT and SNEGSKA (reference sequence). Trimming took off 3 bases at V and 3 bases at J, with 9 bases between the two ends. DNA of the CDR3: TGCAGTGCTAGCCTGGACATCTACGAGCAGTACTTC. Translated, it gives CSASLDIYEQYF.

This clonotype appeared once. This chain connects TRBV20-1 to TRBJ1-2, with a weak D call TRBD1 (5 bases). V lost 0 bases and J 7 bases, leaving 15 bases between the germline ends. The CDR3 loop spans 14 amino acids. The germline CDR1 and CDR2 sequences are DFQATT and SNEGSKA (reference sequence). The CDR3 DNA follows: TGCAGTGCTAGAGATATACGGCAGGGCGGTGGCTACACCTTC. Protein sequence: CSARDIRQGGGYTF.

This clonotype came up a few times. The chain's CDR3 is CASSVSGGDGETQYF. Here the CDR3 DNA reads TGCGCCAGCAGCGTTAGCGGGGGGGATGGAGAGACCCAGTACTTC. This chain joins TRBV5-1 and TRBJ2-5; 11 nucleotides align to TRBD2. The junction had 6 bases not matched to a gene; V was cut back by 4 bases and J by 4 bases. The CDR3 loop spans 15 amino acids. CDR1 SGHRS and CDR2 YFSETQ come from the germline V gene.

This chain joins TRBV30 and TRBJ2-7, with 10 positions matching TRBD1. The V gene end was trimmed by 4 bases and the J gene end by 5 bases; junction bases not matched to a gene: 5. Germline V gene data show CDR1 as GTSNPN and CDR2 as SVGIG (reference sequence). The CDR3 has 13 amino acids. The CDR3 DNA follows: TGTGCCTGGACCCGGACAGGGGGGAACGAGCAGTACTTC. Translated: CAWTRTGGNEQYF.

The chain couples TRBV18 to TRBJ2-1; possible D gene TRBD1, 5 bases. The J call may be incorrect, as the DNA end agrees better with TRBJ2-7. CDR3 size: 13 residues. The germline V gene encodes CDR1 KGHSH and CDR2 LQKENI. The CDR3 nucleotides are TGTGCCAGCTCACCACCTGTCAGGGACGAGCAGTACTTC. It codes for CASSPPVRDEQYF.

This clonotype was counted only a few times. The genes are TRBV6-2 or TRBV6-3 and TRBJ1-1; D is ambiguous. Trimming took 2 bases from V and 9 from J, leaving 10 bases between them. The CDR3 contains 12 residues. The germline gives CDR1 MNHEY, CDR2 SVGEGT. The CDR3 coding sequence is TGTGCCAGCAGTTACGAGTACGGAAAAGCTTTCTTT. Its protein product is CASSYEYGKAFF.

This chain connects TRBV20-1 to TRBJ2-2; TRBD2 is a possible D gene (5 bases). This CDR3 is 15 amino acids long. The V end lost 0 bases, the J end lost 7 bases, and 15 bases lay between the germline ends. Germline V CDR1 and CDR2: DFQATT, SNEGSKA (reference sequence). The DNA for the CDR3 is TGCAGTGCTAGAGATCAGTCGGGGAGAAACGGGGAGCTGTTTTTT. Translation: CSARDQSGRNGELFF.

This clonotype was observed a few times. V usage is TRBV9 and J usage is TRBJ2-7, with 8 bases aligning to TRBD1. The CDR3 is made up of 15 amino acids. V trimming: 0 bases; J trimming: 7 bases; junction bases outside the gene matches: 9. The germline gives CDR1 SGDLS, CDR2 YYNGEE. In DNA form, the CDR3 reads TGTGCCAGCAGCGTAGCGGGACAGGCATCGGGGGAGCAGTACTTC. The encoded protein is CASSVAGQASGEQYF.

The chain carries TRBV11-2 and TRBJ2-2; no firm D call. The germline V and J ends were trimmed by 2 bases and 4 bases, with 14 bases remaining between them. This CDR3 comprises 16 residues. Germline V CDR1 and CDR2: SGHAT, FQNNGV. The CDR3 reads CASSLSAPKPTGELFF. The CDR3 nucleotides are TGTGCCAGCAGCTTATCGGCCCCCAAACCCACCGGGGAGCTGTTTTTT.

This clonotype turned up a few times. This rearrangement joins TRBV10-2 to TRBJ1-6, with 11 bases that match TRBD1. V was clipped by 6 bases and J by 3 bases; unmatched bases: 4. This CDR3 comprises 16 residues. Germline V lookup: CDR1 WSHSY, CDR2 SAAADI. The CDR3 nucleotides are TGCGCCAGCAGCGGGACAGGGGGTTTCTATAATTCACCCCTCCACTTT. Amino acids: CASSGTGGFYNSPLHF.

This CDR3 reads CASSTAYRGSGNTIYF. CDR3 DNA: TGTGCCAGCAGTACCGCTTACAGGGGATCTGGAAACACCATATATTTT. The rearrangement links TRBV27 to TRBJ1-3; 7 bases align to TRBD1. Germline CDR1 MNHEY, CDR2 SMNVEV (reference sequence). CDR3 length: 16 amino acids. V was pared by 5 bases and J by 1 base, with 8 bases of the junction left unmatched.